A selection of T cell receptor beta chains follows, all from one sample in a study of cytomegalovirus exposure and HLA in healthy donors. Assay used: immunoSEQ multiplex PCR; TCRdb lists only in-frame clones, some missing. The sample records roughly 200,000 clones, around 80% being singletons. Sequencing input: PBMCs. These receptors came from a woman aged 55-70 years in good health and CMV-seropositive. The CDR3 runs from the conserved cysteine through the conserved F or W. D genes are given only for firm matches. Clone size is shown for a subset of rows, as once, few, many or a class of expanded clone.

j_gene: TRBJ1-6
abundance: -
d_gene: -
v_gene: TRBV7-9
CDR3nt: TGTGCCAGCAGCTTAACCCAGGCGGGGAATTCACCCCTCCACTTT
CDR3aa: CASSLTQAGNSPLHF

j_gene: TRBJ1-5
abundance: -
d_gene: -
v_gene: TRBV18
CDR3nt: TGTGCCAGCTCACCGCAGGGAAATCAGCCCCAGCATTTT
CDR3aa: CASSPQGNQPQHF

j_gene: TRBJ2-5
abundance: -
d_gene: TRBD1
v_gene: TRBV5-6
CDR3nt: TGTGCCAGCAGCTTCCCCGGGACAGGGACTCGGCAGTACTTC
CDR3aa: CASSFPGTGTRQYF

j_gene: TRBJ2-2
abundance: -
d_gene: TRBD2
v_gene: TRBV15
CDR3nt: TGTGCCACCAGCAGAGGACTAGCGGGAGCGGCCGGGGAGCTGTTTTTT
CDR3aa: CATSRGLAGAAGELFF

j_gene: TRBJ2-7
abundance: few
d_gene: -
v_gene: TRBV19
CDR3nt: TGTGCCAGTAGCCTTACAGAGTTCTACGAGCAGTACTTC
CDR3aa: CASSLTEFYEQYF

j_gene: TRBJ1-2
abundance: -
d_gene: TRBD1
v_gene: TRBV28
CDR3nt: TGTGCCAGCAGCTTCGGACAGGATGGCTACACCTTC
CDR3aa: CASSFGQDGYTF

j_gene: TRBJ2-7
abundance: -
d_gene: -
v_gene: TRBV5-1
CDR3nt: TGCGCCAGTACAGGGCTCACCCCGGGGGAGCAGTACTTC
CDR3aa: CASTGLTPGEQYF

j_gene: TRBJ2-5
abundance: -
d_gene: -
v_gene: TRBV5-4
CDR3nt: TGTGCCAGCAGCTTGGACAGGCGACCAGAGACCCAGTACTTC
CDR3aa: CASSLDRRPETQYF

j_gene: TRBJ1-2
abundance: few
d_gene: TRBD1
v_gene: TRBV7-9
CDR3nt: TGTGCCAGCAGCTCCCACCCCAACAGGGGTCATTTTAGCTACACCTTC
CDR3aa: CASSSHPNRGHFSYTF

j_gene: TRBJ2-7
abundance: once
d_gene: -
v_gene: TRBV28
CDR3nt: TGTGCCAGCACCGAAGTGGGGGGAACGGGGGAGCAGTACTTC
CDR3aa: CASTEVGGTGEQYF

j_gene: TRBJ2-7
abundance: -
d_gene: TRBD2
v_gene: TRBV28
CDR3nt: TGTGCCAGCAGTTTGAAGTGGCCTGTGGGACTAGCGGGAGGTCCTGACTACGAGCAGTACTTC
CDR3aa: CASSLKWPVGLAGGPDYEQYF

j_gene: TRBJ2-2
abundance: -
d_gene: -
v_gene: TRBV29-1
CDR3nt: TGCAGCGTTGCGCCCCGTGCGGAGAACACCGGGGAGCTGTTTTTT
CDR3aa: CSVAPRAENTGELFF

j_gene: TRBJ2-2
abundance: -
d_gene: TRBD1
v_gene: TRBV28
CDR3nt: TGTGCCAGCGACAAAGGGGGCGCGGCCGGGGAGCTGTTTTTT
CDR3aa: CASDKGGAAGELFF

j_gene: TRBJ2-2
abundance: -
d_gene: TRBD1
v_gene: TRBV5-1
CDR3nt: TGCGCCAGCAGAACCGGGACAGTGAACACCGGGGAGCTGTTTTTT
CDR3aa: CASRTGTVNTGELFF

j_gene: TRBJ1-4
abundance: -
d_gene: -
v_gene: TRBV2
CDR3nt: TGTGCCAGCAGTGAATCGACAGACACAACTAATGAAAAACTGTTTTTT
CDR3aa: CASSESTDTTNEKLFF

j_gene: TRBJ2-7
abundance: few
d_gene: TRBD2
v_gene: TRBV30
CDR3nt: TGTGCCTGGAGTGCCGGACTAGCGGCCTACGAGCAGTACTTC
CDR3aa: CAWSAGLAAYEQYF

j_gene: TRBJ1-2
abundance: -
d_gene: -
v_gene: TRBV9
CDR3nt: TGTGCCAGCAGCGTATCCTCGACAGCTAACTATGGCTACACCTTC
CDR3aa: CASSVSSTANYGYTF

j_gene: TRBJ1-3
abundance: -
d_gene: -
v_gene: TRBV27
CDR3nt: TGTGCCAGCAGTGGGTCCAGGGTAGGAAACACCATATATTTT
CDR3aa: CASSGSRVGNTIYF

j_gene: TRBJ2-2
abundance: -
d_gene: TRBD2
v_gene: TRBV29-1
CDR3nt: TGCAGCGTCGGACTAGCGGGAGGGTCCGGGGAGCTGTTTTTT
CDR3aa: CSVGLAGGSGELFF

j_gene: TRBJ1-1
abundance: -
d_gene: -
v_gene: TRBV6-5
CDR3nt: TGTGCCAGCAGTTATCAGGGGCGGAACACTGAAGCTTTCTTT
CDR3aa: CASSYQGRNTEAFF

j_gene: TRBJ2-7
abundance: -
d_gene: -
v_gene: TRBV28
CDR3nt: TGTGCCAGCACCCGTCGGGGAGGGGGATTAAACGAGCAGTACTTC
CDR3aa: CASTRRGGGLNEQYF

j_gene: TRBJ2-7
abundance: once
d_gene: TRBD2
v_gene: TRBV11-2
CDR3nt: TGTGCCAGCAGCATACTAGCGGGAGATAGCGAGCAGTACTTC
CDR3aa: CASSILAGDSEQYF

j_gene: TRBJ1-6
abundance: -
d_gene: -
v_gene: TRBV28
CDR3nt: TGTGCCAGCACCTCGGATTCACCCCTCCACTTT
CDR3aa: CASTSDSPLHF

j_gene: TRBJ1-5
abundance: -
d_gene: -
v_gene: TRBV7-2
CDR3nt: TGTGCCAGCAGCGCGGGGGGATTTAGCAATCAGCCCCAGCATTTT
CDR3aa: CASSAGGFSNQPQHF

j_gene: TRBJ2-3
abundance: -
d_gene: -
v_gene: TRBV5-1
CDR3nt: TGCGCCAGCAGCTCAGGGACAGATACGCAGTATTTT
CDR3aa: CASSSGTDTQYF

j_gene: TRBJ1-2
abundance: -
d_gene: TRBD1
v_gene: TRBV5-6
CDR3nt: TGTGCCAGCAGCTTGGTGGACAGGAACTATGGCTACACCTTC
CDR3aa: CASSLVDRNYGYTF

j_gene: TRBJ1-5
abundance: few
d_gene: -
v_gene: TRBV27
CDR3nt: TGTGCCAGCAATTTTGGGGGCAGCAATCAGCCCCAGCATTTT
CDR3aa: CASNFGGSNQPQHF

j_gene: TRBJ1-5
abundance: -
d_gene: TRBD1
v_gene: TRBV30
CDR3nt: TGTGCCTGGAGTGGGACAGGGGGCGAGCAGCCCCAGCATTTT
CDR3aa: CAWSGTGGEQPQHF

j_gene: TRBJ2-3
abundance: -
d_gene: TRBD2
v_gene: TRBV7-2
CDR3nt: TGTGCCAGCAGCTTACTGGGCGGGGGGAGCACAGATACGCAGTATTTT
CDR3aa: CASSLLGGGSTDTQYF

j_gene: TRBJ1-2
abundance: -
d_gene: TRBD1
v_gene: TRBV29-1
CDR3nt: TGCAGCGTTGATAAGGGGGCGCCGAATGGCTACACCTTC
CDR3aa: CSVDKGAPNGYTF

j_gene: TRBJ2-1
abundance: -
d_gene: TRBD2
v_gene: TRBV5-6
CDR3nt: TGTGCCAGCAGCTTCCGAACTAGCGGGAGGGCCCATGAGCAGTTCTTC
CDR3aa: CASSFRTSGRAHEQFF

j_gene: TRBJ2-1
abundance: -
d_gene: TRBD1
v_gene: TRBV5-1
CDR3nt: TGCGCCAGCAGCTTGGGGGTAGGGGACAGGGGCACCACCTCCTACAATGAGCAGTTCTTC
CDR3aa: CASSLGVGDRGTTSYNEQFF

j_gene: TRBJ2-7
abundance: few
d_gene: TRBD2
v_gene: TRBV6-5
CDR3nt: TGTGCCAGCAGCCCCAGCGGGAGCGTGTACGAGCAGTACTTC
CDR3aa: CASSPSGSVYEQYF